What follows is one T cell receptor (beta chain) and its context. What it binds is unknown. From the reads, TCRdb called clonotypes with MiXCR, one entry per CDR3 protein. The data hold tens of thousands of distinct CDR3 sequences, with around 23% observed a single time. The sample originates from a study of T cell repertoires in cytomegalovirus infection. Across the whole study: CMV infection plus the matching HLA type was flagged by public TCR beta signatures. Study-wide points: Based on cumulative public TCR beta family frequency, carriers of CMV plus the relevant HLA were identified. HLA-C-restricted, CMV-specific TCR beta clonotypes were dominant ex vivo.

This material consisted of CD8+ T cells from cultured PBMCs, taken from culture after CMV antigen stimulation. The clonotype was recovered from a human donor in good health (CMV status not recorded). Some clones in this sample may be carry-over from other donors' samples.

CDR3 residues: CAISSGLDNEQFF. The CDR3 nucleotides read TGTGCCATCAGTAGCGGTCTCGACAATGAGCAGTTCTTC. The chain uses TRBV10-3 and TRBJ2-1; D may be TRBD2 (5 bases). Germline CDR1 is ENHRY and CDR2 is SYGVKD. The length of the CDR3 is 13 residues. V was shortened by 5 bases and J by 5 bases, with 10 bases between the two germline ends.